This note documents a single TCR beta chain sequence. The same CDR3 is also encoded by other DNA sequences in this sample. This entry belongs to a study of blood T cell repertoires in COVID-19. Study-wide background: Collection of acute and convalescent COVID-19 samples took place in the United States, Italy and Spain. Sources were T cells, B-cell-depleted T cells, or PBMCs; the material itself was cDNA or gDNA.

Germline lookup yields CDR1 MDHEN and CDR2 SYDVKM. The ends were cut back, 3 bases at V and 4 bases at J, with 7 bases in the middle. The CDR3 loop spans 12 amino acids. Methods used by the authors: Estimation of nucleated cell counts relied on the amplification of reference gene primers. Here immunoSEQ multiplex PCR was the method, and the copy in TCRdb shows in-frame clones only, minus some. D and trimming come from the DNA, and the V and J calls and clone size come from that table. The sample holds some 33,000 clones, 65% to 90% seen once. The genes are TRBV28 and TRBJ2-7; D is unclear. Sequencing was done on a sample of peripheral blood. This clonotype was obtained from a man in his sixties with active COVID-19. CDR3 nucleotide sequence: TGTGCCAGCAGTTTGTCGAGATACGAGCAGTACTTC. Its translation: CASSLSRYEQYF.